This TCR beta chain was observed in a study of PD-1 blockade in classical Hodgkin lymphoma. Findings and caveats of the study: Newly diagnosed patients were reported to exhibit reduced baseline TCR diversity relative to healthy donors. Before treatment, complete responders showed about the same diversity as newly diagnosed patients. The repertoire differences lack a defined cause, possibly disease activity or prior therapy.

V dropped 3 bases and J dropped 7; count of bases not matched to a gene: 5. CDR3 size: 14 residues. The germline gives CDR1 LNHDA, CDR2 SQIVND (reference sequence). With respect to this clone: Its antigen is currently unknown.

This sample's time point: cycle 4 day 1 (C4D1), after 6 weeks of nivolumab. All the patients suffered relapse after autologous stem cell transplantation, and brentuximab vedotin exposure differed. Negative magnetic selection isolated CD4+ T cells from thawed PBMCs. Some clones are missing from TCRdb's copy, which holds only in-frame ones; the method was immunoSEQ multiplex PCR. The table includes fewer than 8,500 clones, about nine tenths detected once. The specimen was CD4+ T cells from blood, collected before the fourth cycle of nivolumab. This chain connects TRBV19 to TRBJ2-1; 8 bases match TRBD2. The TCR originated in a human donor with classical Hodgkin lymphoma. CDR3 sequence: CASSIKRETNEQFF. DNA for the CDR3: TGTGCCAGTAGTATTAAGCGGGAGACAAATGAGCAGTTCTTC.